The present T cell receptor (beta chain) was sequenced within a study of spatial heterogeneity in lung cancer (dated by TCRdb to the late 2010s). As for the study more broadly: More beta-chain than alpha-chain transcripts were consistently detected, likely reflecting higher beta-chain transcript abundance. In the raw uncorrected reads, each unique combination of TCR and UMI appeared on average more than ten times. In non-small cell lung cancer, the study quantitatively compared TCR alpha and beta repertoires across several tumor regions, matched nontumor lung, and blood. Nonsynonymous mutation counts, determined by whole-exome sequencing of tumor tissue, were related to TCR repertoire features. Both alpha and beta chains were TCR-sequenced in samples taken at surgery, namely 220 tumor regions, fewer than 80 matched nontumor lung samples and just over 55 PBMC samples. The investigation overall reported the following: Confirming at a functional level the hypothesis that regional TCRs recognize regional mutations was considered to require additional single-cell paired TCR alpha and beta sequencing. Ubiquitous expanded tumor TCRs were found in blood more often at tumor resection than at routine follow-up.

Receptor amplification or capture employed 5' RACE. The sequencing machine was a NextSeq 500. To allow correction of PCR and sequencing errors, the TCR library protocol tagged every TCR cDNA molecule with a unique molecular identifier. In the authors' own workflow: TCR identification, UMI-based error correction and CDR3 extraction were all carried out with Decombinator tools. TCRs above a frequency of 2 per 1,000, corresponding to the top 1% of the tumor frequency distribution, were defined as expanded. Rényi diversity was computed with the R vegan package after subsampling each repertoire 100 times to 5,000 TCRs. CDR3 similarity networks were built from amino acid triplet string-kernel similarity, connecting CDR3s with pairwise similarity above 0.82. The raw public reads went through TCRdb reprocessing: fastp at Q25, MiXCR clone calling, in-frame beta chains kept. Rows with one shared CDR3 protein collapse into an entry with the most common genes and DNA. TCRdb, rather than the study authors, made the V and J calls. Counted in this sample were roughly 79,000 distinct CDR3 sequences; around 7.8% of them appeared once. The ten largest clones add up to roughly 7.1% of the sample.

The germline V gene (reference sequence) yields MNHNY for CDR1 and SVGAGI for CDR2. The germline V end is reduced by 3 bases and the J end by 0 bases; junction bases left unmatched: 4. Including both end residues, the CDR3 is 16 amino acids long. Only CDR3 DNA is held: 48 bases, read in frame from base 1. The intended sense of this specimen's time point label: sample taken at primary tumor resection. The donors were 60 to 80 patients from the lung TRACERx cohort who had early-stage, untreated non-small cell lung cancer. For TCR sequencing, whole RNA was extracted from tumor and nontumor lung tissue, or from cryopreserved PBMC samples, and no cell sorting was done. Patients were selected for TCR sequencing only if sufficient RNA was available from at least two tumor regions. Points on this clonotype: Its antigen is not yet known. Because the CDR3 is missing its conserved closing phenylalanine or tryptophan, this is likely a read error.

This TCR derives from a male donor with early-stage non-small cell lung cancer. The rearranged segments are TRBV6-6 and TRBJ2-1; 8 junctional bases match TRBD2. The sample here was PBMCs, taken at surgery. CDR3 region: CASSYSGGSSYNEQFY. The nucleotide sequence reads TGTGCCAGCAGTTATTCGGGGGGGTCCTCCTACAATGAGCAGTTCTAC.